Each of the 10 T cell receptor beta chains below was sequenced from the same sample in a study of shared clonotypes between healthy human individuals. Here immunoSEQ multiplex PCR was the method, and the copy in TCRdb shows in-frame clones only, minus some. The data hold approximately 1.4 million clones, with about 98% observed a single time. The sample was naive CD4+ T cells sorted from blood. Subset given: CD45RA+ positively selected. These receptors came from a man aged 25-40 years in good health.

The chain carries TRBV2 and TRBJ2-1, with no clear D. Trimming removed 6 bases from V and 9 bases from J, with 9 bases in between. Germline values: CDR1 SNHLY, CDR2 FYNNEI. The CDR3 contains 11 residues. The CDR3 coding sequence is TGTGCCAGCAGCGGAGACACTGAGCAGTTCTTC. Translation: CASSGDTEQFF.

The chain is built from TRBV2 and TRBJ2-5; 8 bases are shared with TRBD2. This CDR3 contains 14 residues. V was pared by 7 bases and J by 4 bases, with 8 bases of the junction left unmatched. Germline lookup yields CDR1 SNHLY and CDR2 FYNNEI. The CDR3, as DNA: TGTGCCAGCATGCCCGCCCTAGCGGGAGAGACCCAGTACTTC. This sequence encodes CASMPALAGETQYF.

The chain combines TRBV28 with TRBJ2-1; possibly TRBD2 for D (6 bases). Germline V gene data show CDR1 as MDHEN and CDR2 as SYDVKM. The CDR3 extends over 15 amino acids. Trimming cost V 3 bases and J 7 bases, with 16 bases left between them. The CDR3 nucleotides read TGTGCCAGCAGTTTGCCAGGGTGGGGGGAGAATGAGCAGTTCTTC. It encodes CASSLPGWGENEQFF.

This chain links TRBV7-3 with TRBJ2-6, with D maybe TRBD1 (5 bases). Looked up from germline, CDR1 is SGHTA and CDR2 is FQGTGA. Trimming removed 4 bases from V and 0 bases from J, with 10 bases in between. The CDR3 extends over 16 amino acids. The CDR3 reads CASSYDSVSGANVLTF. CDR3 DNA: TGTGCCAGCAGCTATGACAGCGTCTCTGGGGCCAACGTCCTGACTTTC.

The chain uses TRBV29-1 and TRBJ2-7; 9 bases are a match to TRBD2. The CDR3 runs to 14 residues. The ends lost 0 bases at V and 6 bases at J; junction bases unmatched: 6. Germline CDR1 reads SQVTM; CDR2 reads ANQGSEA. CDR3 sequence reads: CSVEEIAGVTEQYF. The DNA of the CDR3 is TGCAGCGTTGAAGAGATAGCGGGAGTTACCGAGCAGTACTTC.

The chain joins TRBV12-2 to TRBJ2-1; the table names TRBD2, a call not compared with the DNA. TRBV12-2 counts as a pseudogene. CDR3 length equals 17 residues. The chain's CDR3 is CASRLGFREGRSHEQFF. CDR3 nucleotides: TGTGCAAGTCGCTTAGGGTTTCGGGAGGGGAGATCGCATGAGCAGTTCTTC.

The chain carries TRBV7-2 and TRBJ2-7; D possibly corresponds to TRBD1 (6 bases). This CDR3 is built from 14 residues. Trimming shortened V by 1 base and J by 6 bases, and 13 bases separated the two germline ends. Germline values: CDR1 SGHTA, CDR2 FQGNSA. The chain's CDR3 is CASSLDWGLGEQYF. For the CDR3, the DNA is TGTGCCAGCAGCTTAGATTGGGGGCTAGGCGAGCAGTACTTC. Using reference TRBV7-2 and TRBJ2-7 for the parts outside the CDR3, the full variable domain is GAGVSQSPSNKVTEKGKDVELRCDPISGHTALYWYRQSLGQGLEFLIYFQGNSAPDKSGLPSDRFSAERTGGSVSTLTIQRTQQEDSAVYLCASSLDWGLGEQYFGPGTRLTVT.

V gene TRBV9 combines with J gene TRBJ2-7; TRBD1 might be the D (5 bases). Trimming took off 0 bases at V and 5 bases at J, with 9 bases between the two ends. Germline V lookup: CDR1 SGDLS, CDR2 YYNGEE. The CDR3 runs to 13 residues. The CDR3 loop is CASSVETVDEQYF. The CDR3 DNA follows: TGTGCCAGCAGCGTAGAGACAGTCGACGAGCAGTACTTC.

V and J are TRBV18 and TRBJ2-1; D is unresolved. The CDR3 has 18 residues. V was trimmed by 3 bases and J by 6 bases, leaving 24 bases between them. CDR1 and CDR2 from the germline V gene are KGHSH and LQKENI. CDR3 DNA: TGTGCCAGCTCACCTAGTAGTCTCACGGGTTTTGGATCCAATGAGCAGTTCTTC. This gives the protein CASSPSSLTGFGSNEQFF.

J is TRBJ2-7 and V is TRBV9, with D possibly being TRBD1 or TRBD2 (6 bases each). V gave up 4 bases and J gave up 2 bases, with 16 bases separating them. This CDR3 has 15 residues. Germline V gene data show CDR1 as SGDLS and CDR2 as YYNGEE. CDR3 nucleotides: TGTGCCAGCAGCAATGGGGCGGGACAAACCTACGAGCAGTACTTC. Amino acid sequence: CASSNGAGQTYEQYF.